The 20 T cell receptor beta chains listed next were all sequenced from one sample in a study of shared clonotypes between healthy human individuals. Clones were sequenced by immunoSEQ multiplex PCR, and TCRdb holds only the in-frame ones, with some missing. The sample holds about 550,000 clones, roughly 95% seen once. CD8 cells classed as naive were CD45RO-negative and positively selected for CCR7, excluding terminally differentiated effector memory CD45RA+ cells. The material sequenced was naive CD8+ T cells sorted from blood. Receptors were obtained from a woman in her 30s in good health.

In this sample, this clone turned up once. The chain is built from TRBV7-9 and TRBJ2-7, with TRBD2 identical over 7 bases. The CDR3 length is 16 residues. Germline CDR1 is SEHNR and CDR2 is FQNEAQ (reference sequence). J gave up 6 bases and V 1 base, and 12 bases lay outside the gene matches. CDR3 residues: CASSLDWGTKSSEQYF. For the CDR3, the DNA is TGTGCCAGCAGCTTAGATTGGGGGACTAAATCTAGCGAGCAGTACTTC.

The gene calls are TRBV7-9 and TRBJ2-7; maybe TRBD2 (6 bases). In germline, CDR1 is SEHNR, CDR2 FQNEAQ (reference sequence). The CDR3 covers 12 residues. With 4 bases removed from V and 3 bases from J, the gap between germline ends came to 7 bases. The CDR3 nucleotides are TGTGCCAGCAGCTCGCGGGGCTACGAGCAGTACTTC. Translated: CASSSRGYEQYF. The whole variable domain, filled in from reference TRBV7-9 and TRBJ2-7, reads DTGVSQNPRHKITKRGQNVTFRCDPISEHNRLYWYRQTLGQGPEFLTYFQNEAQLEKSRLLSDRFSAERPKGSFSTLEIQRTEQGDSAMYLCASSSRGYEQYFGPGTRLTVT.

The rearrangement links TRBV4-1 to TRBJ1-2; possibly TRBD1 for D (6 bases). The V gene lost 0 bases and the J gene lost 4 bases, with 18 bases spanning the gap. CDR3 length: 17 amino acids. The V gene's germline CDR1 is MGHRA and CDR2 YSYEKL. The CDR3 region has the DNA TGCGCCAGCAGCCAAGAGGGGGGCCTCCCCCACTTCTATGGCTACACCTTC. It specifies CASSQEGGLPHFYGYTF.

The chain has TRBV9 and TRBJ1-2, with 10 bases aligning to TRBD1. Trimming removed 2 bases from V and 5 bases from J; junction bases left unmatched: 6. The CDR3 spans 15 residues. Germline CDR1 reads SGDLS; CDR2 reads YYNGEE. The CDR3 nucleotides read TGTGCCAGCAGCGTGACAGGGGGCGCCGAATATGGCTACACCTTC. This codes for CASSVTGGAEYGYTF.

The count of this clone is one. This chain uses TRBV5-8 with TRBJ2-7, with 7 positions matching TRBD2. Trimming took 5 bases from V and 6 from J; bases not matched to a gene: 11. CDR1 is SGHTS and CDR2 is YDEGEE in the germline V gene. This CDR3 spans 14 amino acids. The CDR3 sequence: CASSWRGFAVEQYF. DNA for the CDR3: TGTGCCAGCAGTTGGCGGGGGTTTGCAGTCGAGCAGTACTTC.

This CDR3 is CASSQAPGAGEETQYF. The CDR3 DNA is TGCGCCAGCAGCCAAGCCCCCGGGGCGGGGGAAGAGACCCAGTACTTC. The V call is TRBV4-1, the J call TRBJ2-5, with 7 bases that match TRBD2. V lost 1 base, J lost 3 bases, and 8 bases stayed unmatched. The germline gives CDR1 MGHRA, CDR2 YSYEKL. This CDR3 comprises 16 residues.

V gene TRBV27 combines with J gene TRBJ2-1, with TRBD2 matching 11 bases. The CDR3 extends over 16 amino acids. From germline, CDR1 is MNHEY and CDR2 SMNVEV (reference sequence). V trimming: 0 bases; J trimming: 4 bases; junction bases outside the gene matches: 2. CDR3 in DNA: TGTGCCAGCAGTTTATCGTTAGCGGGAGGGTACAATGAGCAGTTCTTC. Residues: CASSLSLAGGYNEQFF.

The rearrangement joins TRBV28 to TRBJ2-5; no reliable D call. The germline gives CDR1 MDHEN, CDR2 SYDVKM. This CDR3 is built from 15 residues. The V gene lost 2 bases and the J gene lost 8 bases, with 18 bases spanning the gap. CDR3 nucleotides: TGTGCCAGCAGTTTACCCGCTAGGACCTCGGTTACCCAGTACTTC. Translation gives CASSLPARTSVTQYF.

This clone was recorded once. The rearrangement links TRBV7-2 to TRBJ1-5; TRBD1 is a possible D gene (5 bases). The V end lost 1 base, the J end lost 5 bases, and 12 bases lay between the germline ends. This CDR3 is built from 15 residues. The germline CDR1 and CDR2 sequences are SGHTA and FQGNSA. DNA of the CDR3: TGTGCCAGCAGCTTAGGCAGTGGGGCGGATCAGCCCCAGCATTTT. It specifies CASSLGSGADQPQHF.

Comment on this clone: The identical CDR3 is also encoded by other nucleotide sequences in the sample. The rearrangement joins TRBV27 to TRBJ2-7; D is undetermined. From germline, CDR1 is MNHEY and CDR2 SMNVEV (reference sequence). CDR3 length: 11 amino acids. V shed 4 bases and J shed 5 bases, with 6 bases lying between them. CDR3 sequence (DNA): TGTGCCAGCAGTTACCGGGACGAGCAGTACTTC. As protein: CASSYRDEQYF.

The CDR3 spells CASSLEGDYDGYTF. CDR3 nucleotide sequence: TGTGCCAGCAGCTTGGAGGGAGATTACGATGGCTACACCTTC. The rearrangement uses TRBV5-6 and TRBJ1-2; D remains unclear. The CDR3 covers 14 residues. Germline V gene lookup returns CDR1 SGHDT and CDR2 YYEEEE. V lost 0 bases to trimming and J lost 6 bases, with 12 bases between them.

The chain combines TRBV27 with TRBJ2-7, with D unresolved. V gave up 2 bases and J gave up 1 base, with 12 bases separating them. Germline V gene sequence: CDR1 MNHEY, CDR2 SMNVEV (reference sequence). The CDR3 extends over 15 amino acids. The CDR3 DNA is TGTGCCAGCAGTTTACGGACGGGCACATCCTACGAGCAGTACTTC. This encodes CASSLRTGTSYEQYF.

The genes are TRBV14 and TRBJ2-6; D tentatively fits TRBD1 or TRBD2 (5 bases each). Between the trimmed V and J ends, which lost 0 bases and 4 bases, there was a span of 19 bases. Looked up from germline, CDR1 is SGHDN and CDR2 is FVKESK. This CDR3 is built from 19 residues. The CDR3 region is CASSQEGWDGFVGANVLTF. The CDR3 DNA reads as TGTGCCAGCAGCCAAGAGGGCTGGGACGGATTCGTGGGGGCCAACGTCCTGACTTTC.

CDR3 loop: CASSLSVAWDEQYF. The CDR3 nucleotides read TGTGCCAGCAGTTTATCAGTAGCCTGGGACGAGCAGTACTTC. The rearrangement links TRBV27 to TRBJ2-7; D ambiguous. The germline CDR1 and CDR2 sequences are MNHEY and SMNVEV (reference sequence). V gave up 0 bases and J gave up 5 bases, with 11 bases separating them. CDR3 size: 14 residues.

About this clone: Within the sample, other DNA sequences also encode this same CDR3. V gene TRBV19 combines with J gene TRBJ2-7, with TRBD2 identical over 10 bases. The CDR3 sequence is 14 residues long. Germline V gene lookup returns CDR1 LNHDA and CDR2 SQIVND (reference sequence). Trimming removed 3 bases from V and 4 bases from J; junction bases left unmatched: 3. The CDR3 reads CASSILAGDYEQYF. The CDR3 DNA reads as TGTGCCAGTAGTATTCTAGCGGGAGATTACGAGCAGTACTTC. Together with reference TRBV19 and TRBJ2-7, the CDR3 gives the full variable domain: DGGITQSPKYLFRKEGQNVTLSCEQNLNHDAMYWYRQDPGQGLRLIYYSQIVNDFQKGDIAEGYSVSREKKESFPLTVTSAQKNPTAFYLCASSILAGDYEQYFGPGTRLTVT.

The CDR3 coding sequence is TGTGCCAGCAGTCCTCCGGGAGGTAGCAATGAGCAGTTCTTC. Residues: CASSPPGGSNEQFF. The V and J genes are TRBV6-5 and TRBJ2-1; the match to TRBD2 covers 7 bases. The CDR3 has 14 residues. CDR1 and CDR2 (germline): MNHEY, SVGAGI. Unmatched junction bases numbered 7, after V lost 5 bases and J lost 6 bases.

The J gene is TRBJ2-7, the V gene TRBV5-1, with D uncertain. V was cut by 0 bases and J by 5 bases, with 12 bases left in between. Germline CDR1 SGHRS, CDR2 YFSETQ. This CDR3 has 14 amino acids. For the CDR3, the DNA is TGCGCCAGCAGCTTGGGGTTTTCTGGCGACGAGCAGTACTTC. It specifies CASSLGFSGDEQYF. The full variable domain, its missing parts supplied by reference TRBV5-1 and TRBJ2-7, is KAGVTQTPRYLIKTRGQQVTLSCSPISGHRSVSWYQQTPGQGLQFLFEYFSETQRNKGNFPGRFSGRQFSNSRSEMNVSTLELGDSALYLCASSLGFSGDEQYFGPGTRLTVT.

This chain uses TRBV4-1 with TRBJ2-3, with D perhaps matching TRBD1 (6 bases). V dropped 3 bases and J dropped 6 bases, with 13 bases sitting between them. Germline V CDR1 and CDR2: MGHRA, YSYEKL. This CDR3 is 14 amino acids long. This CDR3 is CASSHLGGTDTQYF. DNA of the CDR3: TGCGCCAGCAGCCATTTAGGGGGTACGGATACGCAGTATTTT.

The CDR3 region is CASRILSGSNGELFF. The DNA for the CDR3 is TGTGCCAGCAGAATCCTTAGCGGGAGTAACGGGGAGCTGTTTTTT. The J gene is TRBJ2-2, the V gene TRBV6-5; 9 positions match TRBD2. Trimming removed 6 bases from V and 7 bases from J; junction bases left unmatched: 9. Germline CDR1 reads MNHEY; CDR2 reads SVGAGI. CDR3 length: 15 amino acids.

The DNA for the CDR3 is TGCAGCGTTGGGTCCTTATGGGAGGAAGCTTTCTTT. Its translation is CSVGSLWEEAFF. The V and J genes are TRBV29-1 and TRBJ1-1, with no clear D. Germline CDR1 and CDR2: SQVTM and ANQGSEA. Trimming stripped 4 bases from V and 8 bases from J, with 14 bases between. The CDR3 runs to 12 residues.